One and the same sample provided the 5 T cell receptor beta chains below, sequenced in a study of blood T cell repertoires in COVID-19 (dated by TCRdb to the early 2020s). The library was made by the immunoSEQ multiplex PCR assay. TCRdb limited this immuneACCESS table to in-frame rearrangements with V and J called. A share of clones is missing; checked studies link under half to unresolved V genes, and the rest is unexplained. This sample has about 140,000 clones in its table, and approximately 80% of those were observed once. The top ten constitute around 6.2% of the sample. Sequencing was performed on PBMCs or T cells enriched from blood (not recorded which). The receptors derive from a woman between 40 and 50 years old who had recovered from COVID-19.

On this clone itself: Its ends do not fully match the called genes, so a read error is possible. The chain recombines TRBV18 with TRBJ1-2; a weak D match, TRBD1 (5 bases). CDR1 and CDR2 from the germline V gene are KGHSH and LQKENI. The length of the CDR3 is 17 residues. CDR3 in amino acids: CASSPTGPGEANYGHTF. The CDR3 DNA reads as TGTGCCAGCTCACCAACAGGACCGGGGGAGGCTAACTATGGCCACACCTTC.

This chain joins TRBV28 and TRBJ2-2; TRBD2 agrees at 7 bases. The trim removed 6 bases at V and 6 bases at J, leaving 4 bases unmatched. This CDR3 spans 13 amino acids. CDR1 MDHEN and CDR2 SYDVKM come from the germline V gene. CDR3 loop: CASREGGPGELFF. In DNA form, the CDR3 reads TGTGCCAGCAGGGAGGGAGGGCCCGGGGAGCTGTTTTTT.

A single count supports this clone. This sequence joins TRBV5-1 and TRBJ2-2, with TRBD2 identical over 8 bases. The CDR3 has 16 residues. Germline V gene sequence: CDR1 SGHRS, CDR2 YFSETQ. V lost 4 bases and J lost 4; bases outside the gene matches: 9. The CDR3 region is CASSPGGESLTGELFF. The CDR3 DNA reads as TGCGCCAGCAGCCCGGGGGGGGAATCACTCACCGGGGAGCTGTTTTTT.

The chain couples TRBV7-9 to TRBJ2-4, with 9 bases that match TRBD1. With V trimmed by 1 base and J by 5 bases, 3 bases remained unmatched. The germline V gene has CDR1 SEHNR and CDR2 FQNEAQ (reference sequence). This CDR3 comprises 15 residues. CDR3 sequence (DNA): TGTGCCAGCAGCTTAGAGACAGGGGGAGAAAACATTCAGTACTTC. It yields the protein CASSLETGGENIQYF.

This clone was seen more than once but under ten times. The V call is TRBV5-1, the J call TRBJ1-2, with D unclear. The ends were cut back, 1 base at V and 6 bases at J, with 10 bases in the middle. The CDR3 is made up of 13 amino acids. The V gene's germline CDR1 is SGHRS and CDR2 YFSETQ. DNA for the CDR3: TGCGCCAGCAGCTTGCTAGGTGGCGATGGCTACACCTTC. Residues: CASSLLGGDGYTF.